These 10 T cell receptor beta chains were all obtained from the same sample, sequenced in a study of response to subunit inactivated influenza vaccine. TCRdb called the RT-PCR reads again in MiXCR, with one record for every CDR3 protein. This sample yields almost 250,000 distinct CDR3 sequences, of which 12% are seen a single time; over 6.5% belongs to the top ten. The sequencing used non-naive T cells sorted from PBMCs, collected less than 15 days before vaccination. All receptors come from a man between 50 and 59 years old who received an inactivated influenza vaccine.

There are many counts of this clonotype. The rearrangement links TRBV7-2 to TRBJ2-3; D possibly corresponds to TRBD2 (6 bases). This CDR3 spans 15 amino acids. Trimming cost V 1 base and J 4 bases, with 12 bases left between them. The germline V gene has CDR1 SGHTA and CDR2 FQGNSA. The CDR3: CASSLVAGTPDTQYF. Here the CDR3 DNA reads TGTGCCAGCAGCTTAGTTGCGGGGACCCCAGATACGCAGTATTTT.

The rearrangement uses TRBV29-1 and TRBJ2-5; D tentatively fits TRBD1 or TRBD2 (5 bases each). Trimming left V 5 bases short and J 4 bases short, with 14 bases between. Germline V CDR1 and CDR2: SQVTM, ANQGSEA. CDR3 length equals 13 residues. In nucleotides, the CDR3 is TGCAGCGTTCTGGGACCCCGGGGAGAGACCCAGTACTTC. As protein: CSVLGPRGETQYF.

In this sample, this clonotype turned up many times. The rearrangement joins TRBV3-1 to TRBJ2-7; the D is unclear. Per germline, CDR1 LGHDT and CDR2 YNNKEL (reference sequence). With 4 bases removed from V and 2 bases from J, the gap between germline ends came to 6 bases. The CDR3 is 12 amino acids. In DNA, the CDR3 is TGTGCCAGCAGCCGGGGAACCTACGAGCAGTACTTC. This gives the protein CASSRGTYEQYF.

This clonotype was seen a handful of times. The genes are TRBV10-3 and TRBJ2-1, with 10 positions matching TRBD1. Per germline, CDR1 ENHRY and CDR2 SYGVKD. The V and J ends lost 0 bases and 7 bases, in that order; junction bases with no gene match: 3. The CDR3 extends over 15 amino acids. CDR3 DNA: TGTGCCATCAGTGAGTCGGGACAGGGGACGAATGAGCAGTTCTTC. This gives the protein CAISESGQGTNEQFF.

A word on this clonotype: A read error may be the cause here, since a much bigger clone is one base away. The V call is TRBV7-2, the J call TRBJ2-5; a possible D gene is TRBD1 (5 bases). The CDR3 contains 14 residues. The germline gives CDR1 SGHTA, CDR2 FQGNSA. V shed 1 base and J shed 6 bases, with 12 bases lying between them. The CDR3 here is CASSLVYLGQTQYF. CDR3 bases: TGTGCCAGCAGCTTAGTTTACTTGGGGCAGACCCAGTACTTC.

This clonotype was seen a few times. V is TRBV3-1 and J is TRBJ2-7; TRBD1 agrees at 8 bases. The CDR3 loop spans 12 amino acids. Trimming removed 5 bases from V and 5 bases from J; junction bases left unmatched: 2. CDR1 is LGHDT, CDR2 YNNKEL, per germline (reference sequence). The chain's CDR3 is CASSSTGDEQYF. As DNA, the CDR3 is TGTGCCAGCAGCTCGACAGGGGACGAGCAGTACTTC.

J is TRBJ1-1 and V is TRBV15, with 7 positions matching TRBD1. Trimming removed 5 bases from V and 4 bases from J; junction bases left unmatched: 7. The CDR3 consists of 14 residues. In germline, CDR1 is LNHNV, CDR2 YYDKDF (reference sequence). In nucleotides, the CDR3 is TGTGCCACCAGCCCCCGACAGGGTTCCACTGAAGCTTTCTTT. The encoded protein is CATSPRQGSTEAFF.

This clonotype was observed many times. The gene calls are TRBV28 and TRBJ2-1; D possibly corresponds to TRBD2 (6 bases). The CDR3 spans 15 residues. V lost 4 bases to trimming and J lost 10 bases, with 20 bases between them. Germline CDR1 is MDHEN and CDR2 is SYDVKM. CDR3 amino acids: CASSSTKGVSGEQFF. CDR3 bases: TGTGCCAGCAGTTCAACAAAAGGGGTTAGCGGCGAGCAGTTCTTC. The variable domain in full, with the rest retrieved from reference TRBV28 and TRBJ2-1, is DVKVTQSSRYLVKRTGEKVFLECVQDMDHENMFWYRQDPGLGLRLIYFSYDVKMKEKGDIPEGYSVSREKKERFSLILESASTNQTSMYLCASSSTKGVSGEQFFGPGTRLTVL.

The chain carries TRBV11-2 and TRBJ2-5, with TRBD1 as a possible D gene (6 bases). The CDR3 covers 15 residues. The V end was cut by 0 bases, the J end by 5 bases, with 13 bases between. Germline CDR1 SGHAT, CDR2 FQNNGV. The CDR3 region is CASSLDVGGAETQYF. The CDR3 nucleotides are TGTGCCAGCAGCTTAGATGTTGGGGGCGCGGAGACCCAGTACTTC.

This clonotype was seen a few times. This chain joins TRBV5-6 and TRBJ1-2, with 7 positions matching TRBD1. V was pared by 1 base and J by 3 bases, with 6 bases of the junction left unmatched. Germline V gene lookup returns CDR1 SGHDT and CDR2 YYEEEE. The CDR3 has 15 residues. DNA of the CDR3: TGTGCCAGCAGCTTGTCCACAGGGGTTTACTATGGCTACACCTTC. This gives the protein CASSLSTGVYYGYTF.